Presented here are 13 T cell receptor beta chains from one specimen sequenced in a study of beta chain features in type 1 diabetes. General study results and limits: When Type 1 diabetes patients were examined, their TCRB CDR3s proved moderately but significantly shorter in all four CD4+ subsets.

Expressed TCRB transcripts were sequenced after all isolated RNA was converted to cDNA. The protocol was immunoSEQ multiplex PCR, while the TCRdb copy is restricted to in-frame clones and leaves out a portion. The data show more than 100,000 clones, around 9% seen once. Antigen specificity for these receptors is unknown. The source material was central memory CD4+ T cells from blood. These receptors all come from a man between 25 and 39 years old with type 1 diabetes.

This clone was detected a few times. One junction end does not reproduce the germline sequence, and a read error may be involved. This chain joins TRBV7-3 and TRBJ2-7; 9 nucleotides agree with TRBD1. Germline-derived CDR1 and CDR2 are SGHTA and FQGTGA. The CDR3 has 15 residues. The CDR3 DNA reads TGTGCTAGCAGCTCAGGGACAGGGAAAAGGTACGAGCAGTACTTC. Its translation is CASSSGTGKRYEQYF.

This clone showed up just a few times. CDR3 sequence: CASSSGGGGGTDTQYF. In DNA form, the CDR3 reads TGTGCCAGCAGCTCGGGAGGGGGCGGGGGTACAGATACGCAGTATTTT. The V and J genes are TRBV7-2 and TRBJ2-3; weak D call: TRBD2 (8 bases). The germline V and J ends were trimmed by 4 bases and 3 bases, with 17 bases remaining between them. Per germline, CDR1 SGHTA and CDR2 FQGNSA. This CDR3 region has 16 residues.

The V call is TRBV6-1, the J call TRBJ1-1; D remains ambiguous. Germline-derived CDR1 and CDR2 are MNHNS and SASEGT. Trimming pared 7 bases from V and 3 bases from J, leaving 12 bases between. The length of the CDR3 is 13 residues. CDR3 residues: CASKKGGDTEAFF. The DNA for the CDR3 is TGTGCCAGCAAGAAAGGAGGCGACACTGAAGCTTTCTTT.

The V gene is TRBV4-2, the J gene TRBJ2-7, with D perhaps matching TRBD1 (7 bases). This CDR3 contains 14 residues. Germline V gene data show CDR1 as LGHNA and CDR2 as YNFKEQ. The V end lost 4 bases, the J end lost 6 bases, and 16 bases lay between the germline ends. CDR3 protein: CASSRGATGTEQYF. CDR3 in DNA: TGTGCCAGCAGCCGGGGGGCGACAGGGACCGAGCAGTACTTC.

This clone was seen a handful of times. This sequence joins TRBV11-2 and TRBJ1-3; no reliable D call. V dropped 2 bases and J dropped 0 bases, with 11 bases sitting between them. The CDR3 is 16 residues long. The V gene's germline CDR1 is SGHAT and CDR2 FQNNGV. CDR3 DNA: TGTGCCAGCAGCTTACGGGGTTTCGGCTCTGGAAACACCATATATTTT. It translates to CASSLRGFGSGNTIYF. The full variable domain, in which reference TRBV11-2 and TRBJ1-3 provide the parts outside the CDR3, is EAGVAQSPRYKIIEKRQSVAFWCNPISGHATLYWYQQILGQGPKLLIQFQNNGVVDDSQLPKDRFSAERLKGVDSTLKIQPAKLEDSAVYLCASSLRGFGSGNTIYFGEGSWLTVV.

This clone was detected many times. One end of the junction varies from germline; a read error may be responsible. This sequence joins TRBV4-1 and TRBJ2-5; 8 nucleotides align to TRBD2. Germline V lookup: CDR1 MGHRA, CDR2 YSYEKL. The CDR3 sequence is 13 residues long. DNA of the CDR3: TGCGCCAGCAGCCAAGTACCGGCGGGGGGCCCCCACTTC. It codes for CASSQVPAGGPHF.

This clone was detected a few times. The chain uses TRBV5-1 and TRBJ2-1, with D possibly matching TRBD2 (6 bases). From germline, CDR1 is SGHRS and CDR2 YFSETQ. The CDR3 is 15 residues long. V was pared by 3 bases and J by 3 bases, with 13 bases between. The CDR3 loop is CASSSSMGGYNEQFF. The CDR3 DNA follows: TGCGCCAGCAGCTCCTCTATGGGGGGCTACAATGAGCAGTTCTTC.

The chain is built from TRBV9 and TRBJ2-5, with 7 bases that match TRBD1. CDR3 size: 16 residues. Germline V gene lookup returns CDR1 SGDLS and CDR2 YYNGEE. J was trimmed by 2 bases and V by 0 bases; bases with no gene match: 7. CDR3 DNA: TGTGCCAGCAGCGTAGGAGGGGGCGTGGGGCAAGAGACCCAGTACTTC. Translation gives CASSVGGGVGQETQYF.

The rearrangement uses TRBV5-1 and TRBJ2-2; 9 bases align to TRBD1. The CDR3 runs to 14 residues. Per germline, CDR1 SGHRS and CDR2 YFSETQ. After removal of 7 bases from V and 5 bases from J, the junction contained 6 bases not matched to a gene. The CDR3 protein is CASGTGLRTGELFF. In DNA form, the CDR3 reads TGCGCCAGCGGGACAGGGCTTAGGACCGGGGAGCTGTTTTTT.

This clone was counted between two and nine times. V gene TRBV6-1 combines with J gene TRBJ2-4; D may be TRBD1 (6 bases). This CDR3 spans 13 amino acids. CDR1 and CDR2 (germline): MNHNS, SASEGT. Trimming removed 5 bases from V and 7 bases from J, with 12 bases in between. The CDR3 protein is CASSMSGDNIQYF. The CDR3 DNA reads as TGTGCCAGCAGTATGTCAGGGGATAACATTCAGTACTTC.

This clone was observed a handful of times. CDR3 coding DNA: TGTGCCAGCGAGGGTCAGGGGTATGAAAAACTGTTTTTT. Its translation: CASEGQGYEKLFF. The J gene is TRBJ1-4, the V gene TRBV28, with D maybe TRBD1 (6 bases). The V gene lost 8 bases and the J gene lost 6 bases, with 13 bases spanning the gap. The CDR3 loop spans 13 amino acids. Germline V gives CDR1 MDHEN, CDR2 SYDVKM.

This clone has more than one count but fewer than ten. The rearrangement joins TRBV5-1 to TRBJ1-3, with D possibly matching TRBD1 (5 bases). The CDR3 is made up of 15 amino acids. V was shortened by 0 bases and J by 4 bases, with 11 bases between the two germline ends. Germline V gives CDR1 SGHRS, CDR2 YFSETQ. The DNA of the CDR3 is TGCGCCAGCAGCTTGGGACAGACGGAAGGAAACACCATATATTTT. Protein: CASSLGQTEGNTIYF. The full variable domain, its missing parts supplied by reference TRBV5-1 and TRBJ1-3, is KAGVTQTPRYLIKTRGQQVTLSCSPISGHRSVSWYQQTPGQGLQFLFEYFSETQRNKGNFPGRFSGRQFSNSRSEMNVSTLELGDSALYLCASSLGQTEGNTIYFGEGSWLTVV.

The chain carries TRBV9 and TRBJ2-1; 13 bases are shared with TRBD2. J lost 7 bases, V lost 4 bases, and 2 bases had no gene match. The CDR3 sequence is 14 residues long. The germline V gene encodes CDR1 SGDLS and CDR2 YYNGEE. CDR3 DNA: TGTGCCAGCAGCATGACTAGCGGGGGGAATGAGCAGTTCTTC. It translates to CASSMTSGGNEQFF.